These T cell receptor beta chains were read from a single sample in a study of patients and donors after allogeneic stem cell transplantation. TCRdb re-derived calls from the RT-PCR reads in MiXCR, one entry per CDR3 protein. The sample includes some 960,000 distinct CDR3 sequences, around 17% of them seen just once. Sample: blood, either unsorted or a sorted T cell fraction (not recorded which). The receptors stem from a human donor who was either an allogeneic HSCT recipient or a stem cell or donor lymphocyte infusion donor (not recorded which). It is not recorded whose cells these are; they may come from a transplant donor. Both conserved end residues are part of each CDR3. Each record gives: clone size, D gene, J gene, V gene, CDR3 DNA, CDR3 protein. A D gene is named only where the DNA matches it firmly. For some rows the clone size is stated as once, few or many, or as a class when expanded; others skip it.

>few|TRBD2|TRBJ2-3|TRBV5-6
TGTGCCAGCAGCTCCGATAGCGGGGGGGCAATAGATACGCAGTATTTT
CASSSDSGGAIDTQYF
>few|-|TRBJ1-6|TRBV10-3
TGTGCCATCCACCCCAGCGGCCGAAATAATTCACCCCTCCACTTT
CAIHPSGRNNSPLHF
>-|-|TRBJ1-2|TRBV25-1
TGTGCCAGCAGTGAATTCGATGGCTACACCTTC
CASSEFDGYTF
>-|TRBD2|TRBJ2-1|TRBV14
TGTGCCAGCAGCCCCATAGCGGGGGGGTACAATGAGCAGTTCTTC
CASSPIAGGYNEQFF
>-|TRBD2|TRBJ2-1|TRBV20-1
TGCAGTGCTAGACTAGCGGGGAGCTATGAGCAGTTCTTC
CSARLAGSYEQFF
>-|TRBD2|TRBJ2-3|TRBV11-2
TGTGCCAGCAGCTCCCTGACTAGCGGGGGGGCCCTATATACGCAGTATTTT
CASSSLTSGGALYTQYF
>-|-|TRBJ2-2|TRBV18
TGTGCCAGCTCACCATTAATAGGACAAACGACCGGGGAGCTGTTTTTT
CASSPLIGQTTGELFF
>-|-|TRBJ1-1|TRBV5-1
TGCGCCAGCAGCTTAGTTCCAGGGACCAACACTGAAGCTTTCTTT
CASSLVPGTNTEAFF
>few|TRBD1|TRBJ1-1|TRBV6-1
TGTGCCAGCAGCGAAAACAGGGGCCCCGAAGCTTTCTTT
CASSENRGPEAFF
>few|TRBD1|TRBJ1-2|TRBV12-3/TRBV12-4
TGTGCCAGCAGTTTAAGGGACAGGAGCTACACCTTC
CASSLRDRSYTF
>-|-|TRBJ1-4|TRBV5-1
TGCGCCAGCAGCTCCCAGGGTAACAACGAAAAACTGTTTTTT
CASSSQGNNEKLFF
>few|-|TRBJ2-1|TRBV5-1
TGCGCCAGCAGCTTGGTTGGTGGAGGGGATGAGCAGTTCTTC
CASSLVGGGDEQFF
>few|-|TRBJ2-5|TRBV5-6
TGTGCCAGCCTCCTGGAGGGCAGAGAGACCCAGTACTTC
CASLLEGRETQYF
>few|TRBD1|TRBJ1-2|TRBV3-1
TGTGCCAGCAGCTTAACCGGACAGGGGAAAGGCTACACCTTC
CASSLTGQGKGYTF
>few|-|TRBJ2-3|TRBV11-2
TGTGCCACAACCAGGACAGGTCGGAGGGAAGATACGCAGTATTTT
CATTRTGRREDTQYF
>-|TRBD2|TRBJ2-1|TRBV11-2
TGTGCCAGCAGCTCCGGGACTAGCGTACCCTACAATGAGCAGTTCTTC
CASSSGTSVPYNEQFF
>few|-|TRBJ2-7|TRBV25-1
TGTGCCAGCAGTGAAGAGGGCAGGACCGATACCTACGAGCAGTACTTC
CASSEEGRTDTYEQYF
>few|TRBD1|TRBJ1-4|TRBV4-2
TGTGCCAGCAGCCAGTTGGTGGGGACAGGGAATGAAAAACTGTTTTTT
CASSQLVGTGNEKLFF
>-|-|TRBJ1-3|TRBV5-1
TGCGCCAGCAGCCTGGATTCACCGGGAAACACCATATATTTT
CASSLDSPGNTIYF
>many|-|TRBJ1-1|TRBV10-3
TGTGCCATCAGTGAGTCGGGCGCCGTTGAAGCTTTCTTT
CAISESGAVEAFF
>-|-|TRBJ2-7|TRBV14
TGTGCCAGCAGCCAAGTTGGTATCTACGAGCAGCACTTC
CASSQVGIYEQHF
>many|-|TRBJ1-1|TRBV29-1
TGCAGCGTTGAAGATTATGGCAGGGGGAACACTGAAGCTTTCTTT
CSVEDYGRGNTEAFF
>-|TRBD2|TRBJ2-3|TRBV4-3
TGCGCCAGCAGCCAAGAAGGGGAGGGAGATACGCAGTATTTT
CASSQEGEGDTQYF
>few|-|TRBJ1-1|TRBV29-1
TGCAGCGTTGAAGTGCAGGGGCGGATAACTGAAGCTTTCTTT
CSVEVQGRITEAFF
>-|TRBD1|TRBJ2-7|TRBV20-1
TGCAGTGCCCTACCGGGACAGTCCTACGAGCAGTACTTC
CSALPGQSYEQYF
>-|-|TRBJ1-1|TRBV21-1
TGTGCCAGCAGCATACCGGGACAGTCGAACACTGAAGCTTTCTTT
CASSIPGQSNTEAFF
>few|-|TRBJ2-1|TRBV2
TGTGCCAGCCGGGACCAACACAATGAGCAGTTCTTC
CASRDQHNEQFF
>few|-|TRBJ2-7|TRBV20-1
TGCAGTGCTAGAGATCGCGCGGGCTGGCGAGAGCAGTACTTC
CSARDRAGWREQYF
>once|-|TRBJ2-7|TRBV7-3
TGTGCCAGCAGCTCTGGGATAAGCTCCTACGAGCAGTACTTC
CASSSGISSYEQYF
>few|-|TRBJ1-4|TRBV5-1
TGCGCCAGCAGGCGGGGGACCACTAATGAAAAACTGTTTTTT
CASRRGTTNEKLFF
>few|-|TRBJ2-7|TRBV6-6
TGTGCCAGCAGCCAGACATGGAACGAGCAGTACTTC
CASSQTWNEQYF
>-|TRBD2|TRBJ2-3|TRBV20-1
TGCAGTGCTAGAGATTGGGGCGGGGGGGCCCCAGATACGCAGTATTTT
CSARDWGGGAPDTQYF
>few|TRBD1|TRBJ1-4|TRBV12-3/TRBV12-4
TGTGCCAGCAGTGTCCGGGACAGGGAGGAAAAACTGTTTTTT
CASSVRDREEKLFF
>-|TRBD1|TRBJ2-1|TRBV5-1
TGCGCCAGCAGCTCCTCAGGGGGAAGCGCCTACAATGAGCAGTTCTTC
CASSSSGGSAYNEQFF
>many|-|TRBJ2-7|TRBV15
TGTGCCACCAGCAGAGCGAGAACCTACGAGCAGTACTTC
CATSRARTYEQYF
>-|-|TRBJ1-4|TRBV11-2
TGTGCCAGCAGCCCCGGATGGGAGGACAGAAAACTGTTTTTT
CASSPGWEDRKLFF
>-|TRBD1|TRBJ1-1|TRBV29-1
TGCAGCGTTGAGTCTCCCAGGGGGGCTGGCACTGAAGCTTTCTTT
CSVESPRGAGTEAFF
>-|-|TRBJ2-4|TRBV2
TGTGCCAGCAGTGAAGCGCCGGGGAACATTCAGTACTTC
CASSEAPGNIQYF
>-|TRBD1|TRBJ2-7|TRBV4-2
TGTGCCAGCAGCCAGCCTACCGGGACAGGGTACGAGCAGTACTTC
CASSQPTGTGYEQYF
>-|-|TRBJ2-3|TRBV5-1
TGCGCCAGCAGCAGGGCTAGACCTGGGGTCACAGATACGCAGTATTTT
CASSRARPGVTDTQYF
>-|-|TRBJ1-1|TRBV20-1
TGCAGTGCTAGAGAGAAACAGATGAACACTGAAGCTTTCTTT
CSAREKQMNTEAFF
>-|-|TRBJ1-5|TRBV11-2
TGTGCCAGCAGCTTAGGGGCAGGCGGGCAGCCCCTGCATTTT
CASSLGAGGQPLHF
>few|TRBD1|TRBJ1-5|TRBV28
TGTGCCAGCAGTCTCTACGACAGGGGGAATCAGCCCCAGCATTTT
CASSLYDRGNQPQHF
>-|-|TRBJ1-2|TRBV9
TGTGCCAGCAGCGTAGGAGGGTATGGTGGCTACACCTTC
CASSVGGYGGYTF
>-|-|TRBJ2-1|TRBV12-3/TRBV12-4
TGTGCCAGCAGTCTTTCCAGGTCGGGCAATGAGCAGTTCTTC
CASSLSRSGNEQFF
>few|TRBD1|TRBJ2-1|TRBV10-3
TGTGCCATCAGTAAAACAGGGGGTGAAAACAATGAGCAGTTCTTC
CAISKTGGENNEQFF
>-|-|TRBJ1-1|TRBV4-2
TGTGCCAGCAGCCAACACGGCGAGCGGAGCACTGAAGCTTTCTTT
CASSQHGERSTEAFF
>-|TRBD1|TRBJ2-7|TRBV5-6
TGTGCCAGCAGCACCGGACAGGGTAGCCACGAGCAGTACTTC
CASSTGQGSHEQYF
>-|-|TRBJ2-7|TRBV6-5
TGTGCCAGCAGTTACGGGGCAGGCAAGTTGGTCGAGCAGTACTTC
CASSYGAGKLVEQYF
>many|TRBD1|TRBJ1-5|TRBV12-3/TRBV12-4
TGTGCCAGCAGTTTTGAGGAGACAGGGACTCAGCCCCAGCATTTT
CASSFEETGTQPQHF
>-|-|TRBJ1-1|TRBV6-5
TGTGCCAGCAGTTACTTTATGGGTGTGAACACTGAAGCTTTCTTT
CASSYFMGVNTEAFF
>few|-|TRBJ1-2|TRBV20-1
TGCAGTGCCCACGGGGAGGGTGCCCATTATGGCTACACCTTC
CSAHGEGAHYGYTF
>-|TRBD1|TRBJ1-1|TRBV30
TGTGCCTGGAGCGTAGACAGGGCGAACACTGAAGCTTTCTTT
CAWSVDRANTEAFF
>few|TRBD1|TRBJ1-5|TRBV6-2/TRBV6-3
TGTGCCAGCAGTTCCCGGACAGGGAAAGGCAATCAGCCCCAGCATTTT
CASSSRTGKGNQPQHF
>few|-|TRBJ1-6|TRBV12-3/TRBV12-4
TGTGCCAGCATCCTAGGGGGGAGAGGGACCGTTCTAGTTTATAATTCACCCCTCCACTTT
CASILGGRGTVLVYNSPLHF
>few|-|TRBJ1-5|TRBV24-1
TGTGCCACCAGTGATTTTACGGGCAATCAGCCCCAGCATTTT
CATSDFTGNQPQHF
>-|TRBD2|TRBJ2-1|TRBV12-3/TRBV12-4
TGTGCCAGCAGTCCGGGGGGACTAGCGGGGACCCTCCGCGATGAGCAGTTCTTC
CASSPGGLAGTLRDEQFF
>few|-|TRBJ1-5|TRBV12-3/TRBV12-4
TGTGCCACCAAGGGCAATCAGCCCCAGCATTTT
CATKGNQPQHF
>-|TRBD2|TRBJ2-5|TRBV6-1
TGTGCCAGCAGTCCCGGGACTAGCGCCGGGACCCAGTACTTC
CASSPGTSAGTQYF
>-|-|TRBJ1-1|TRBV10-2
TGCGCCAGCAGTGAGTTGAAGAACACTGAAGCTTTCTTT
CASSELKNTEAFF